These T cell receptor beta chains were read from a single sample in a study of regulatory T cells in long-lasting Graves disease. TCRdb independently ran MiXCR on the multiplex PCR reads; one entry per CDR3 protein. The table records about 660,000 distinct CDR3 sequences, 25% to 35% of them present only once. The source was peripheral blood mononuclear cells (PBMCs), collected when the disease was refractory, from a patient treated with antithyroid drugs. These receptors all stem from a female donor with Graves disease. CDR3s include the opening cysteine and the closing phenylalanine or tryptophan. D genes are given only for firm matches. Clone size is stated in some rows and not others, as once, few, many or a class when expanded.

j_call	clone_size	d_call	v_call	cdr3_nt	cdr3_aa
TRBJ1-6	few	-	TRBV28	TGTGCCAGCAGGGTTGAATATAATTCACCCCTCCACTTT	CASRVEYNSPLHF
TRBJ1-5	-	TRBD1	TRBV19	TGTGCCAGTACCCAGATAGAGGGGGCGACTTGGAATCAGCCCCAGCATTTT	CASTQIEGATWNQPQHF
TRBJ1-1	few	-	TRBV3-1	TGTGCCAGCAGCCTCGGTAGAGTAGCTTTCTTT	CASSLGRVAFF
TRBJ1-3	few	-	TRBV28	TGTGCCAGCAGTTTTACCCAGGTGTTCTCTGGAAACACCATATATTTT	CASSFTQVFSGNTIYF
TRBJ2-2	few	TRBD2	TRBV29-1	TGCAGCGTGGGGACTAGCGGTAACACCGGGGAGCTGTTTTTT	CSVGTSGNTGELFF
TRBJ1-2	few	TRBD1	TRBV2	TGTGCCAGCAGACGGGACAGGGGCCGGGGCTACACCTTC	CASRRDRGRGYTF
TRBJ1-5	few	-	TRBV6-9	TGTGCCAGCAGTTACGGTCGCGGATCGTTCCAGCCCCAGCATTTT	CASSYGRGSFQPQHF
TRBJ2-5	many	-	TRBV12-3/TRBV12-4	TGTGCCAGCAGGACAGACCAAGAGACCCAGTACTTC	CASRTDQETQYF
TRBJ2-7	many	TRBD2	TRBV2	TGTGCCAGCAGGAGGACTAGCTTTTACGAGCAGTACTTC	CASRRTSFYEQYF
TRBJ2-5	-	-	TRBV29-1	TGCAGCGGCGAACGGACGTCAGAGACCCAGTACTTC	CSGERTSETQYF
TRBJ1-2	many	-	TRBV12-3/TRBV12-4	TGTGCCAGCAGTTTATCCAGGGACTATGGCTACACCTTC	CASSLSRDYGYTF
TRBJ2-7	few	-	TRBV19	TGTGCCAGTAGCCGACAGATCTCCTACGAGCAGTACTTC	CASSRQISYEQYF
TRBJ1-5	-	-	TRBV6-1	TGTGCCAGCAGTGAGGTAGTCAGGGGCCGTCAGCCCCAGCATTTT	CASSEVVRGRQPQHF
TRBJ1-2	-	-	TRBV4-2	TGTGCCAGCAGCCAAGTCGGGGGTGCGAATGGCTACACCTTC	CASSQVGGANGYTF
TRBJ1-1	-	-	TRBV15	TGTGCCACCAGCGTCGGGGGGGTCCCTGAAGCTTTCTTT	CATSVGGVPEAFF
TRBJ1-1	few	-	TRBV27	TGTGCCAGCAGTTTACGGCCGACCAGGGGCCTCATGAACACTGAAGCTTTCTTT	CASSLRPTRGLMNTEAFF
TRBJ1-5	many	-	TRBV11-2	TGTGCCAGCAGCCACCAGGGTTTGACCTCAAATCAGCCCCAGCATTTT	CASSHQGLTSNQPQHF
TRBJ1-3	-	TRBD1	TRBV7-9	TGTGCCAGCAGCTCATCCGGGACAGCGGGAAACACCATATATTTT	CASSSSGTAGNTIYF
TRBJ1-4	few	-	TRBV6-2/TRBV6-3	TGTGCCAGCAGTTACTCAGGGCCAGATGGAAAACTGTTTTTT	CASSYSGPDGKLFF
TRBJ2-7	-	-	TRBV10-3	TGTGCCATCAGTGAGTCAAACCCGTGGTCCTACGAGCAGTACTTC	CAISESNPWSYEQYF
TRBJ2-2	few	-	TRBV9	TGTGCCAGCAGCGTAGCCCTACGAGGGACAAGAAACACCGGGGAGCTGTTTTTT	CASSVALRGTRNTGELFF
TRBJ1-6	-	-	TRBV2	TGTGCCGGCAGCCTGGACAGTAATTCACCCCTCCACTTT	CAGSLDSNSPLHF
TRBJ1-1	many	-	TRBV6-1	TGTGCCAGCAGTGCGGTGAACACTGAAGCTTTCTTT	CASSAVNTEAFF
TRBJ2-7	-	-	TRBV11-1	TGTGCCAGCAGCTTAGCTTCGACAGGGGTAGCGGGATCATACGAGCAGTACTTC	CASSLASTGVAGSYEQYF